The clone carrying this T cell receptor (beta chain) was found a few times. What it recognizes is unknown. This specimen comes from a study of identical twins. Overall study findings and caveats: Abundant beta clonotypes from cord blood had fewer insertions, unlike memory repertoires, which showed none. Sequences that were beta out-of-frame showed weaker excess twin sharing. Twin-shared out-of-frame alpha sequences were enriched for low generation probability. Analyses of zero insertions could be partly confounded by invariant MAIT and iNKT cells.

One entry per CDR3 protein results from TCRdb running MiXCR on the 5' RACE reads. The table has 700,000 or so distinct CDR3 sequences, over 8.5% seen once. Germline CDR1 and CDR2: MDHEN and SYDVKM. The CDR3 extends over 17 amino acids. V gave up 3 bases and J gave up 0 bases, with 16 bases separating them. This same sample was also taken into another study, of yellow fever vaccine responses in identical twins.

Sequenced: PBMCs. The source of this sequence is a woman between 18 and 29 years old in good health. The genes are TRBV28 and TRBJ2-3; D is unresolved. CDR3 region: CASSFASLQTSTDTQYF. CDR3 in DNA: TGTGCCAGCAGTTTCGCCTCGCTACAAACTAGCACAGATACGCAGTATTTT. Full variable domain (rest looked up from reference TRBV28 and TRBJ2-3): DVKVTQSSRYLVKRTGEKVFLECVQDMDHENMFWYRQDPGLGLRLIYFSYDVKMKEKGDIPEGYSVSREKKERFSLILESASTNQTSMYLCASSFASLQTSTDTQYFGPGTRLTVL.